This T cell receptor (beta chain) was captured by sequencing in a study of control samples from healthy donors and cancer patients. Germline V lookup: CDR1 SGHDN, CDR2 FVKESK. The V and J ends lost 4 bases and 3 bases respectively, with 16 bases between them. This CDR3 has 16 amino acids. Repertoires were generated with immunoSEQ multiplex PCR, while TCRdb's copy carries only in-frame clones and drops some. The table records 60,000 or so clones, approximately 95% of them present only once. The chain links TRBV14 to TRBJ1-3; tentatively, D is TRBD1 (6 bases). Sequences were obtained from blood. The sequence was collected from a woman aged 18-29 years in good health. The DNA of the CDR3 is TGTGCCAGCAGCCCGATCGAACAGGGTTATGGAAACACCATATATTTT. Amino acid sequence: CASSPIEQGYGNTIYF.